This T cell receptor beta chain was recorded in a study of CD8 T cells in Susac syndrome. CD8+ and CD4+ T cells circulating in blood were sequenced for TCR beta. On this clonotype itself: As yet, its antigen is unknown.

Study-wide findings and caveats: The number of individuals included in the study's TCR sequencing and HLA analysis was acknowledged as relatively small. Across the total CD8+ repertoires, roughly 17 Susac-specific public clones were found. The CD8+ TEMRA repertoires yielded five such clones.

CDR3 length: 14 amino acids. The germline CDR1 and CDR2 sequences are MNHEY and SMNVEV (reference sequence). The ends were cut back, 5 bases at V and 0 bases at J, with 10 bases in the middle. cDNA came from around 0.5 to 1 ug RNA primed by random hexamers. TCRdb independently ran MiXCR on the immunoSEQ multiplex PCR reads; one entry per CDR3 protein. Of about 130,000 distinct CDR3 sequences in the sample, roughly 94% are singletons; the top ten hold about 0.18%. The chain couples TRBV27 to TRBJ1-1, with D unclear. The clonotype comes from a human donor with Susac syndrome. Sequenced material: CD8+ T cells from PBMCs. The CDR3 spells CASSTSGLNTEAFF. The CDR3 DNA reads as TGTGCCAGCAGTACGAGTGGGTTGAACACTGAAGCTTTCTTT.